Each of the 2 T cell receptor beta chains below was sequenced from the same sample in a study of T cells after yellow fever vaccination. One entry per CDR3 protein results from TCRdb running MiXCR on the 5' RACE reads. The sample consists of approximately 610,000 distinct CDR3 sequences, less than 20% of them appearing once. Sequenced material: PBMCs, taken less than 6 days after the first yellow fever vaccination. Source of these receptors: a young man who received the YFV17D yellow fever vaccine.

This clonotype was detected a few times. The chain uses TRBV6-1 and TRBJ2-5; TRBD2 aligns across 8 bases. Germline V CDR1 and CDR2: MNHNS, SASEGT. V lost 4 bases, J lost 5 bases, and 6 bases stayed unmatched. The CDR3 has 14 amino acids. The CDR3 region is CASSGAGAGETQYF. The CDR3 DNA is TGTGCCAGCAGTGGAGCGGGGGCCGGGGAGACCCAGTACTTC.

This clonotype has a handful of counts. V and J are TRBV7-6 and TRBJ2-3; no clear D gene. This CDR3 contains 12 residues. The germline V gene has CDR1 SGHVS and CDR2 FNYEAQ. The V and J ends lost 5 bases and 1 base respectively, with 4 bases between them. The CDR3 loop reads CASSARTDTQYF. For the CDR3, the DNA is TGTGCCAGCAGCGCCCGCACAGATACGCAGTATTTT.